The 5 T cell receptor beta chains below all came from one sample that was sequenced in a study of post-analysis software for immune sequencing data. Study-wide results and limits: The study found TRBV5-6, TRBV5-1 and TRBV20-1 among five TRBV segments more frequent in patients than controls.

No antigens are known for them. Incorporated into the TCR beta cDNA libraries were unique molecular identifiers, which served to reduce PCR and sequencing biases. Using its own MiXCR run on the PCR reads, TCRdb lists one record per CDR3 protein. This table has roughly 540,000 distinct CDR3 sequences, approximately 34% appearing once. The source material was blood. Receptors were obtained from a girl between 2 and 17 years old with multiple sclerosis.

CDR3 DNA: TGTGCCAGCGCATCTAGCGGGGGGGCCAGCGAGCAGTACTTC. It yields the protein CASASSGGASEQYF. This chain connects TRBV28 to TRBJ2-7, with 12 bases lining up with TRBD2. J was trimmed by 6 bases and V by 8 bases; bases with no gene match: 8. CDR1 is MDHEN and CDR2 is SYDVKM in the germline V gene. The CDR3 length is 14 residues.

There are a few counts of this clonotype. This chain links TRBV20-1 with TRBJ2-4, with 10 bases identical to TRBD1. V lost 8 bases to trimming and J lost 8 bases; unmatched junction nucleotides: 9. Germline V lookup: CDR1 DFQATT, CDR2 SNEGSKA (reference sequence). CDR3 length equals 13 residues. Written as DNA, the CDR3 is TGCAGTCCTTTGACAGGGGGCTGGGACATTCAGTACTTC. This translates into CSPLTGGWDIQYF.

This chain joins TRBV3-1 and TRBJ2-3, with TRBD2 identical over 7 bases. The CDR3 is 17 residues long. Per the germline V gene, CDR1 is LGHDT and CDR2 is YNNKEL (reference sequence). J was trimmed by 0 bases and V by 3 bases; bases with no gene match: 9. CDR3 nucleotide sequence: TGTGCCAGCAGCCAGGCCGGACCGGGGGGTAGCACAGATACGCAGTATTTT. As protein: CASSQAGPGGSTDTQYF.

This clonotype was found a few times. The chain links TRBV27 to TRBJ1-1; no clear D gene. Germline V gives CDR1 MNHEY, CDR2 SMNVEV (reference sequence). This CDR3 spans 14 amino acids. V lost 4 bases, J lost 4 bases, and 13 bases lay in between. DNA of the CDR3: TGTGCCAGCAGTTATACGGGAGGAGGCACTGAAGCTTTCTTT. Its translation: CASSYTGGGTEAFF.

The chain has TRBV7-8 and TRBJ2-3, with a tentative D call TRBD2 (6 bases). V gave up 9 bases and J gave up 2 bases, with 18 bases separating them. Germline V gives CDR1 SGHVS, CDR2 FQNEAQ. This CDR3 spans 15 amino acids. CDR3 DNA sequence: TGTGCCAGTCGTTTGGGTCTAGCGCCCACAGATACGCAGTATTTT. This encodes CASRLGLAPTDTQYF.